At least ten counts were recorded for the clone carrying this T cell receptor (beta chain). Through Arm-PCR of CDR3 regions and iRepertoire HTBI primers, TCR beta libraries were built. Via MiXCR, TCRdb re-called the multiplex PCR reads, giving one row per CDR3 protein. The sample has 200,000 to 250,000 distinct CDR3 sequences; 15% to 20% are singletons. The sample is drawn from a study of regulatory T cells in long-lasting Graves disease. Time point given: newly diagnosed GD, antithyroid drugs for less than 3 months. Extracted PBMC RNA gave rise to the TCR library. This sample was shared with a second study, whose subject was T cells in Graves' hyperthyroidism and ophthalmopathy.

The origin of this receptor is a woman younger than 45 with Graves disease. This specimen consisted of peripheral blood mononuclear cells (PBMCs), obtained at new diagnosis, from a patient treated with antithyroid drugs.

DNA for the CDR3: TGTGCCAGCCAGCGGGAGGGCCCCCTCCACGACACCGGGGAGCTGTTTTTT. Translated: CASQREGPLHDTGELFF. V and J are TRBV2 and TRBJ2-2, with 10 bases identical to TRBD2. Germline-derived CDR1 and CDR2 are SNHLY and FYNNEI. V lost 8 bases and J lost 3; bases outside the gene matches: 12. The CDR3 has 17 residues.